This entry describes one T cell receptor (beta chain). Its antigen is not known. Trimming stripped 0 bases from V and 0 bases from J, with 3 bases between. The CDR3 covers 13 residues. CDR1 SGHTA and CDR2 FQGNSA come from the germline V gene. The data derive from a study of cytomegalovirus exposure and HLA in healthy donors. Study observations and caveats: There were reportedly fewer N-insertions in an Asian-associated ancestry cluster than the approximately 630-donor mean, in a later analysis.

Primers: 60 Vbeta forward and 13 Jbeta reverse. Sequenced by immunoSEQ multiplex PCR; TCRdb stores in-frame clones only, minus some. Its clone listing holds about 140,000 clones. Sequencing was carried out using PBMCs. The V call is TRBV7-2, the J call TRBJ2-7; unclear D gene. This TCR was sampled from a man between 35 and 55 years old in good health and CMV-seronegative. The CDR3 sequence: CASSLANSYEQYF. The DNA for the CDR3 is TGTGCCAGCAGCTTAGCCAACTCCTACGAGCAGTACTTC.